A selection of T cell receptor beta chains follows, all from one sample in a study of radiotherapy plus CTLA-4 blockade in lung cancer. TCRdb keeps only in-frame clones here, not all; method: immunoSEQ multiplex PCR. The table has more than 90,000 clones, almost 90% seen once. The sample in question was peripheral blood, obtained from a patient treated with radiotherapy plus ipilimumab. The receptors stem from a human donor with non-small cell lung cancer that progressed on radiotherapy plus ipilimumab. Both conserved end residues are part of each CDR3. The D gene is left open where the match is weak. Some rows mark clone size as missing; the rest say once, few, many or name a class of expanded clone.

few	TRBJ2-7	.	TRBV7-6	CASSSGPAADEQYF	TGTGCCAGCAGCTCCGGGCCTGCCGCGGACGAGCAGTACTTC
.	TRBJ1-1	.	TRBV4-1	CASSQDRRTNTEAFF	TGCGCCAGCAGCCAAGACAGACGGACGAACACTGAAGCTTTCTTT
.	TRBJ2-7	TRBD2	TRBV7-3	CASSLSASGSLHEQYF	TGTGCCAGCAGCTTATCCGCTAGCGGGAGTCTCCACGAGCAGTACTTC
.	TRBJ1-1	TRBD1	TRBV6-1	CASSAGQVNTEAFF	TGTGCCAGCAGTGCGGGACAGGTCAACACTGAAGCTTTCTTT
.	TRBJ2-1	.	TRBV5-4	CASSFGAGEVYEQFF	TGTGCCAGCAGCTTCGGGGCAGGGGAGGTCTATGAGCAGTTCTTC
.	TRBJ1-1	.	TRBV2	CASSEAEGGWNTEAFF	TGTGCCAGCAGTGAAGCGGAGGGGGGGTGGAACACTGAAGCTTTCTTT
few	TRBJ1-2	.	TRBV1	CTSSQHRDRGYGYTF	TGCACCAGCAGCCAGCACCGGGACAGGGGATATGGCTACACCTTC
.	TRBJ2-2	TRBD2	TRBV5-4	CASTKTSGSVNTGELFF	TGTGCCAGCACCAAGACTAGCGGGAGTGTGAACACCGGGGAGCTGTTTTTT
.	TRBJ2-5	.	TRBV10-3	CAISESGGLKTQYF	TGTGCCATCAGTGAGTCAGGAGGGTTGAAGACCCAGTACTTC
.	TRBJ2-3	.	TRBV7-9	CASSSLNADTQYF	TGTGCCAGCAGCTCGCTTAATGCAGATACGCAGTATTTT
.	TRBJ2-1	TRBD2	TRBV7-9	CASSLSAGAHNEQFF	TGTGCCAGCAGCTTATCGGCGGGAGCCCACAATGAGCAGTTCTTC
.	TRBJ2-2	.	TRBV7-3	CASSLDRSGELFF	TGTGCCAGCAGCTTGGACAGATCCGGGGAGCTGTTTTTT
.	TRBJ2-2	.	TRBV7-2	CASSARGVDTGELFF	TGTGCCAGCAGCGCCCGGGGAGTTGACACCGGGGAGCTGTTTTTT
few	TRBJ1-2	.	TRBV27	CASRPGGVSGYTF	TGTGCCAGCCGCCCTGGGGGGGTGAGCGGCTACACCTTC
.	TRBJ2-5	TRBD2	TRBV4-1	CASSQETSGNVETQYF	TGCGCCAGCAGCCAAGAGACTAGCGGGAATGTAGAGACCCAGTACTTC
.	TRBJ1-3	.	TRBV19	CASNPGGDAGNTIYF	TGTGCCAGTAATCCGGGAGGGGATGCTGGAAACACCATATATTTT
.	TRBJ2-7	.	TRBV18	CASSPFPGGNNEQYF	TGTGCCAGCTCACCTTTCCCCGGGGGTAACAACGAGCAGTACTTC
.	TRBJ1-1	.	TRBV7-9	CASSYDTEAFF	TGTGCCAGCAGTTACGACACTGAAGCTTTCTTT
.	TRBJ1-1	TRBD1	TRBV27	CASRSQGASSLNTEAFF	TGTGCCAGCAGATCGCAGGGGGCCAGCTCGTTGAACACTGAAGCTTTCTTT
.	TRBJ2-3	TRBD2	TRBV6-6	CASSSRGTSGPDTQYF	TGTGCCAGCAGTTCCCGGGGGACTAGCGGACCAGATACGCAGTATTTT
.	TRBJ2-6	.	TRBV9	CASSVGGPHSGANVLTF	TGTGCCAGCAGCGTAGGAGGACCTCACTCTGGGGCCAACGTCCTGACTTTC
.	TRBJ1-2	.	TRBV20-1	CSARGDYGYTF	TGCAGTGCTAGAGGTGACTATGGCTACACCTTC
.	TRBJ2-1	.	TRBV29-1	CSVERIRGEQFF	TGCAGCGTTGAAAGGATAAGGGGTGAGCAGTTCTTC
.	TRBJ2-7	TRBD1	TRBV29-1	CSVEATGFSEQYF	TGCAGCGTTGAGGCGACAGGGTTCTCCGAGCAGTACTTC
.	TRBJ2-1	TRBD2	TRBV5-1	CASSPRLAGGHEQFF	TGCGCCAGCAGCCCCAGACTAGCGGGAGGCCATGAGCAGTTCTTC
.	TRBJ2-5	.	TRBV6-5	CASSITSETQYF	TGTGCCAGCAGCATTACGTCCGAGACCCAGTACTTC
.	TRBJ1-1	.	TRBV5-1	CASSPRVGGENAEAFF	TGCGCCAGCAGCCCAAGGGTCGGTGGGGAGAACGCTGAAGCTTTCTTT
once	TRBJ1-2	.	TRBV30	CALLTGSNYGYTF	TGTGCCTTACTGACAGGATCAAACTATGGCTACACCTTC
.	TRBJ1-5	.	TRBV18	CASSPVGDNQPQHF	TGTGCCAGCTCACCGGTGGGAGACAATCAGCCCCAGCATTTT
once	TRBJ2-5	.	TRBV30	CAWSAGTIQETQYF	TGTGCCTGGTCTGCCGGGACAATCCAAGAGACCCAGTACTTC
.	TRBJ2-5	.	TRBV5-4	CASSGGRGETQYF	TGTGCCAGCAGCGGGGGCCGAGGAGAGACCCAGTACTTC
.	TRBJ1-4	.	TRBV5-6	CASSLGPDRTYEKLFF	TGTGCCAGCAGCTTAGGTCCCGACAGGACTTATGAAAAACTGTTTTTT
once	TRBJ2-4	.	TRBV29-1	CSVLTAPAAKNIQYF	TGCAGCGTCCTGACCGCCCCCGCGGCCAAAAACATTCAGTACTTC
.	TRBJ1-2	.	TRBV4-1	CASSLRWLTSNYGYTF	TGCGCCAGCAGCCTCCGATGGCTGACCTCTAACTATGGCTACACCTTC
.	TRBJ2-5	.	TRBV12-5	CASARLALQETQYF	TGTGCTAGTGCCCGTCTAGCTCTCCAAGAGACCCAGTACTTC
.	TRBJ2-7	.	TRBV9	CASSVEPRGPEHIRYEQYF	TGTGCCAGCAGCGTAGAACCCCGGGGGCCTGAGCATATACGCTACGAGCAGTACTTC
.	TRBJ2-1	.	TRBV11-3	CASSPESSPPVNEQFF	TGTGCCAGCAGCCCTGAGTCTAGCCCGCCGGTCAATGAGCAGTTCTTC
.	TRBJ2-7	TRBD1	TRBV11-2	CASSLAVRGRALSYEQYF	TGTGCCAGCAGCTTAGCCGTCAGGGGGCGAGCTCTCTCCTACGAGCAGTACTTC
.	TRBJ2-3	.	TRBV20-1	CSAQSGDTQYF	TGCAGTGCTCAGTCCGGAGATACGCAGTATTTT
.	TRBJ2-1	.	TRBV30	CAWNLKGGRSNEQFF	TGTGCCTGGAATCTCAAAGGGGGGCGAAGCAATGAGCAGTTCTTC
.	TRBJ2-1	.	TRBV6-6	CASRGTDYNEQFF	TGTGCCAGCAGAGGGACGGACTACAATGAGCAGTTCTTC
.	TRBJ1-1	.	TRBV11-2	CASSFGLNTEAFF	TGTGCCAGCAGCTTCGGGTTGAACACTGAAGCTTTCTTT
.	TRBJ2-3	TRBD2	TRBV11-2	CASSPRAAGGTDTQYF	TGTGCCAGCAGCCCCAGAGCCGCGGGAGGCACAGATACGCAGTATTTT
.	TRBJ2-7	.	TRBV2	CASSGLGGQYF	TGTGCCAGCAGTGGGCTGGGGGGGCAGTACTTC